Sequencing of this T cell receptor (beta chain) was carried out in a study of blood T cell repertoires in COVID-19. The CDR3 contains 13 residues. V was shortened by 7 bases and J by 1 base, with 10 bases between the two germline ends. In the source study's methods: Amplification of reference gene primers provided the estimated nucleated cell counts. Method: immunoSEQ multiplex PCR; TCRdb's copy keeps in-frame clones and lacks some. V and J calls plus clone size are reproduced from that table; the DNA served to infer D and trimming. Of approximately 110,000 clones listed, roughly 72% were seen once; the top ten hold approximately 5.9%.

The chain links TRBV12-3 or TRBV12-4 to TRBJ2-5, with D maybe TRBD2 (5 bases). The TCR comes from an older man with COVID-19, enrolled during active disease. Sequenced: peripheral blood. The CDR3 protein is CASTQLVQETQYF. The DNA of the CDR3 is TGTGCCAGCACCCAACTAGTCCAAGAGACCCAGTACTTC.